Sequencing of this TCR beta chain was carried out in a study of a mutant IDH1 vaccine in newly diagnosed glioma. Study summary: The study held visit V12 at week 35 and visit V13 at week 47. Study results and limitations: Variations in leading peripheral T cell clonotypes appeared to have no connection with pseudoprogression.

V was cut by 5 bases and J by 0 bases, with 31 bases left in between. Germline V gene sequence: CDR1 MDHEN, CDR2 SYDVKM. The CDR3 covers 21 residues. Sequencing used immunoSEQ multiplex PCR; TCRdb keeps in-frame clones, though not all of them. The sample records over 60,000 clones, approximately 80% being singletons. About this clone itself: The antigen is unknown.

Time point meaning: week 35, safety follow-up. Mutant IDH1 20-mer peptide, at 300 ug, made up each vaccine dose, with topical imiquimod. The input for sequencing was PBMCs, taken from a glioma patient whose treatment included an IDH1 peptide vaccine. The origin of this receptor is a man aged 40-50 years with glioma. This chain connects TRBV28 to TRBJ1-1, with D unresolved. The CDR3 nucleotides read TGTGCCAGCAGTCTAAAAAAACCACTTCGAGACCTACCCAGGATGAACACTGAAGCTTTCTTT. Amino acid sequence: CASSLKKPLRDLPRMNTEAFF.